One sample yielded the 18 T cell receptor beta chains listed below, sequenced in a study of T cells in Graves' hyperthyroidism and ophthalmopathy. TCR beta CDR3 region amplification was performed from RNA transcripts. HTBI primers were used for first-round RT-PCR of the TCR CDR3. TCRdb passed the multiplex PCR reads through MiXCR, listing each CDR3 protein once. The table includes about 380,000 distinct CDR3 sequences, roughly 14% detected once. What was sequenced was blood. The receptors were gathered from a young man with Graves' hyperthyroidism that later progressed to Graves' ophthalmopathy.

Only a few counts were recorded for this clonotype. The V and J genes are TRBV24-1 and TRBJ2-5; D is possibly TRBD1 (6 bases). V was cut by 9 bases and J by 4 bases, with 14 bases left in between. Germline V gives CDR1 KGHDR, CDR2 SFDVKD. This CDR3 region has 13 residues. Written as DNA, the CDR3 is TGTGCCACCGGAGTACTAGGGGGAGAGACCCAGTACTTC. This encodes CATGVLGGETQYF.

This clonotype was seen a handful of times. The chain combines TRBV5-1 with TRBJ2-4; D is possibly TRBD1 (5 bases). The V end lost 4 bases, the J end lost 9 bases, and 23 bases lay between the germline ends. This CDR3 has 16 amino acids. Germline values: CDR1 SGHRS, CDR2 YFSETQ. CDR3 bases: TGCGCCAGCAGCCCCGGACATGGACGATCGTTTAGCATTCAGTACTTC. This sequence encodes CASSPGHGRSFSIQYF.

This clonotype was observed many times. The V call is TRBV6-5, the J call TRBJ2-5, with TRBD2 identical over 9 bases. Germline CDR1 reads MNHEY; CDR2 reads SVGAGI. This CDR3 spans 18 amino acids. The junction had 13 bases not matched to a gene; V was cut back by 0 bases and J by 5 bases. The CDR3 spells CASSYSGDSRGGKETQYF. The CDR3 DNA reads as TGTGCCAGCAGTTACTCCGGGGACTCGCGGGGGGGAAAGGAGACCCAGTACTTC.

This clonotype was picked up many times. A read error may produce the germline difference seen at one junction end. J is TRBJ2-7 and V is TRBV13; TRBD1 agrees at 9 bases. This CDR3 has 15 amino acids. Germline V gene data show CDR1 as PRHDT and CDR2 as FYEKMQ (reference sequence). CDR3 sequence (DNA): TGCGCCAGCAGCTTGGGAGGGACAGGGTCCCACGAGCAGTACTTC. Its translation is CASSLGGTGSHEQYF.

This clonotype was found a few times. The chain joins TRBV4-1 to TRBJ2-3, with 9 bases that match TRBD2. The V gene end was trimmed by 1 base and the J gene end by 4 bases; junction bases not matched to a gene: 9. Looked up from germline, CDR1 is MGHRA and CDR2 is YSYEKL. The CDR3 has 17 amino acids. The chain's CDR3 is CASSQVRLAGMADTQYF. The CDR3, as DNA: TGCGCCAGCAGCCAAGTAAGGCTAGCGGGGATGGCAGATACGCAGTATTTT.

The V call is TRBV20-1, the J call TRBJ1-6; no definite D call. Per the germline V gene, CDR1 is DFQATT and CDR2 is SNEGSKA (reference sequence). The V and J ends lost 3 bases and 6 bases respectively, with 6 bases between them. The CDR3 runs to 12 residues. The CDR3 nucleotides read TGCAGTGCTAGGACGGTTAATTCACCCCTCCACTTT. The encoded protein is CSARTVNSPLHF.

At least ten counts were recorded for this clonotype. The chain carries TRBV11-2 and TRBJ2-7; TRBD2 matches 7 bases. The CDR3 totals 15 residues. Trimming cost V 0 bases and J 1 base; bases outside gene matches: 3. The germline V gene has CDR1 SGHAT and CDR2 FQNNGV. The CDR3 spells CASSLEGLGSYEQYF. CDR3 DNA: TGTGCCAGCAGCTTAGAAGGACTAGGTTCCTACGAGCAGTACTTC.

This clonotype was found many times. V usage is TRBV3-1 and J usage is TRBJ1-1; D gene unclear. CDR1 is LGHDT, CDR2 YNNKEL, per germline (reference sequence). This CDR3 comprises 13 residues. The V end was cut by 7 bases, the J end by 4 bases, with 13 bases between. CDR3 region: CASTSGMGTEAFF. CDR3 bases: TGTGCCAGCACCTCAGGTATGGGCACTGAAGCTTTCTTT. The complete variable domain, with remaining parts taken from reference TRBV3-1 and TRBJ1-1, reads DTAVSQTPKYLVTQMGNDKSIKCEQNLGHDTMYWYKQDSKKFLKIMFSYNNKELIINETVPNRFSPKSPDKAHLNLHINSLELGDSAVYFCASTSGMGTEAFFGQGTRLTVV.

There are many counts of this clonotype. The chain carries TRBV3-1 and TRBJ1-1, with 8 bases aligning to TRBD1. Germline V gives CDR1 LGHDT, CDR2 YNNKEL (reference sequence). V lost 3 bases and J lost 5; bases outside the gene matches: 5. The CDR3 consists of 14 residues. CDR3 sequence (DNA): TGTGCCAGCAGCCACCGGGACAGGAGGACTGAAGCTTTCTTT. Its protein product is CASSHRDRRTEAFF.

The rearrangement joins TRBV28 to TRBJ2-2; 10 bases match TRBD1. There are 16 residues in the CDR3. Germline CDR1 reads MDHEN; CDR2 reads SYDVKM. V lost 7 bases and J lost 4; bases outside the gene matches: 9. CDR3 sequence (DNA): TGTGCCAGCACCCTCCCGGGACAGGGGATCACCGGGGAGCTGTTTTTT. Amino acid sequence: CASTLPGQGITGELFF.

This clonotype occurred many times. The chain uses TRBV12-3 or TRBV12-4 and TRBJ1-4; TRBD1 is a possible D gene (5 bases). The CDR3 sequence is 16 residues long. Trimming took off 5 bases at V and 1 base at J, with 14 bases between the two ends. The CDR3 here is CASSRLGGGTNEKLFF. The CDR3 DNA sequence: TGTGCCAGCAGTCGACTCGGGGGGGGAACTAATGAAAAACTGTTTTTT.

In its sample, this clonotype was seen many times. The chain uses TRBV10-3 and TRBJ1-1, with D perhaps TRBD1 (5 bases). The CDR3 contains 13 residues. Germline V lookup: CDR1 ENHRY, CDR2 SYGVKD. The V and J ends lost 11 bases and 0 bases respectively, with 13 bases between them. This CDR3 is CAVRGRLNTEAFF. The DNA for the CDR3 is TGTGCCGTCCGGGGCAGACTGAACACTGAAGCTTTCTTT.

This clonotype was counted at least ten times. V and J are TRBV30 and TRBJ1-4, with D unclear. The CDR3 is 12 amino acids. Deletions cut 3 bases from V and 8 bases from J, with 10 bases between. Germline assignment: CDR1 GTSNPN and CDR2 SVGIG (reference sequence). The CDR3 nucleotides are TGTGCCTGGAGGGCGATATCCGAAAAACTGTTTTTT. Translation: CAWRAISEKLFF.

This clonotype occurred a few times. CDR3 in DNA: TGTGCCAGCAGCCTTAGCGGGGGGAATTCAGATACGCAGTATTTT. This translates into CASSLSGGNSDTQYF. The chain has TRBV7-3 and TRBJ2-3; 10 bases fit TRBD2. V lost 5 bases, J lost 4 bases, and 6 bases stayed unmatched. Germline CDR1 and CDR2: SGHTA and FQGTGA. There are 15 residues in the CDR3.

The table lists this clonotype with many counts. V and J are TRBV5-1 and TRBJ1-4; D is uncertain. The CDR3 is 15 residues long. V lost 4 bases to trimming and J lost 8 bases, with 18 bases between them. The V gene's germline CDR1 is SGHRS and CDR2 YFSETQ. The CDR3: CASSTLGGVDEKLFF. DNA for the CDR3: TGCGCCAGCAGCACCTTAGGCGGGGTCGACGAAAAACTGTTTTTT.

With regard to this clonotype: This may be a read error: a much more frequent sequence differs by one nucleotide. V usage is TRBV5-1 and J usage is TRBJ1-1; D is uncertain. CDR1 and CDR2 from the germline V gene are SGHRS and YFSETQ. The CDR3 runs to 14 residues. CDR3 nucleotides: TGCGCCAGCAGCTTGGCGGGCCAGTACACTGAAGCTTCCTTT. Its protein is CASSLAGQYTEASF. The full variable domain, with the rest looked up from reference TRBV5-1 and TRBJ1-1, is KAGVTQTPRYLIKTRGQQVTLSCSPISGHRSVSWYQQTPGQGLQFLFEYFSETQRNKGNFPGRFSGRQFSNSRSEMNVSTLELGDSALYLCASSLAGQYTEASFGQGTRLTVV.

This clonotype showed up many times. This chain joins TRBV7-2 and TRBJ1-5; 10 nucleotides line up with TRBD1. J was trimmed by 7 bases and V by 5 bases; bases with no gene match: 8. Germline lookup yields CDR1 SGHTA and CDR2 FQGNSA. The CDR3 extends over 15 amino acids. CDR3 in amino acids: CASSLNRDRGQPQHF. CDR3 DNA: TGTGCCAGCAGCCTAAACCGGGACAGGGGACAGCCCCAGCATTTT.

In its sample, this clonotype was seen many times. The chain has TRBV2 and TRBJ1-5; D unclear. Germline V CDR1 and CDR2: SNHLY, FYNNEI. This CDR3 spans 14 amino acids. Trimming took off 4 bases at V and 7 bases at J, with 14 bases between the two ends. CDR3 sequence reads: CASSGNSLGQPQHF. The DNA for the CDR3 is TGTGCCAGCAGTGGGAACAGTCTGGGGCAGCCCCAGCATTTT.